This record looks at one T cell receptor beta chain sequence and its context. Its target is not known. The CDR3 spans 15 residues. Between the trimmed V and J ends, which lost 4 bases and 2 bases, there was a span of 11 bases. CDR1 is KGHSH, CDR2 LQKENI, per germline. The sample is drawn from a study of circulating and synovial CD4+ cells in juvenile arthritis. Sequenced by immunoSEQ multiplex PCR; TCRdb stores in-frame clones only, minus some. The sample includes fewer than 35,000 clones, 80% to 95% seen only once; the top ten take 2.5% to 3.5%. General study findings and limits: T cell genome counts differed by at least an order of magnitude between CPL and CD4 samples. Compared with bulk blood, circulating pathogenic-like lymphocytes shared substantially more CDR3 sequences with synovial T cells. Traditional Vbeta family usage analysis missed the pathogenic-like versus bulk difference. These repertoires were less diverse than bulk blood CD4 repertoires.

This clonotype originated in a human donor with juvenile idiopathic arthritis. The sample consisted of CD4+ T cells from blood. The chain carries TRBV18 and TRBJ1-4; TRBD1 might be the D (6 bases). The CDR3 bases are TGTGCCAGCTCACGAAGGGGGAATACTAATGAAAAACTGTTTTTT. Its translation is CASSRRGNTNEKLFF.